The source of this T cell receptor (beta chain) is a study of T cells in narcolepsy. The method was immunoSEQ multiplex PCR; TCRdb's version includes in-frame clones alone and lacks a portion of them. The table shows tens of thousands of clones, with over 75% occurring only once. Trimming took off 4 bases at V and 4 bases at J, with 20 bases between the two ends. The V gene's germline CDR1 is SGHTA and CDR2 FQGNSA. This CDR3 contains 17 residues. Sequenced material: memory (CD45RA-) CD4+ T cells from blood. The sequence derives from a human donor in good health. V gene TRBV7-2 combines with J gene TRBJ2-1, with unresolved D. The CDR3 is CASSSHHSRSAYNEQFF. The CDR3 DNA reads as TGTGCCAGCAGCTCTCATCACAGCAGAAGCGCATACAATGAGCAGTTCTTC.